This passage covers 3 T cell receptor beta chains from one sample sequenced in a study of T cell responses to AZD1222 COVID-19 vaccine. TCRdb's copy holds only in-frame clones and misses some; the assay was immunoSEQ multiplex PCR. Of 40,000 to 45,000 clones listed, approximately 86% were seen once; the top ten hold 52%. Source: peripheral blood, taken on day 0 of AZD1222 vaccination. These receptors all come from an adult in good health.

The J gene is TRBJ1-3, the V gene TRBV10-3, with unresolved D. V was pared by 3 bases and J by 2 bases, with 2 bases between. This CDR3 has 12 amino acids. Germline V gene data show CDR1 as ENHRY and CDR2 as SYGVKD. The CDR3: CAISEAGNTIYF. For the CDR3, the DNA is TGTGCCATCAGTGAAGCTGGAAACACCATATATTTT.

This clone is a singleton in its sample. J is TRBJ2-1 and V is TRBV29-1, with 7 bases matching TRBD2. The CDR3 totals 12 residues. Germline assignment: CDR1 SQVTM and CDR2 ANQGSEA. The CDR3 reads CSGGEGHNEQFF. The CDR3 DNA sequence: TGCAGTGGGGGGGAGGGACACAATGAGCAGTTCTTC.

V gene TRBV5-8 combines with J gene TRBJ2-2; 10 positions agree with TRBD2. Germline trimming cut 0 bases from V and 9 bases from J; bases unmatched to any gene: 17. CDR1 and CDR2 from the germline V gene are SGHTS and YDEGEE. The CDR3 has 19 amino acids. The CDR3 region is CASSLAPTSGSPRGWELFF. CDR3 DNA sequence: TGTGCCAGCAGCTTGGCCCCGACTAGCGGGTCACCACGTGGGTGGGAGCTGTTTTTT.